The sequence of this T cell receptor beta chain was determined in a study of ipilimumab plus nivolumab after autologous stem cell transplantation. Whole-study context: Patients received a median of roughly 5 ipilimumab and 8 nivolumab doses.

This clone was picked up a small number of times. Repertoires were generated with immunoSEQ multiplex PCR, while TCRdb's copy carries only in-frame clones and drops some. Altogether approximately 80,000 clones are present, 75% to 85% being singletons, with the ten largest covering 2.2%. Checkpoint therapy with ipilimumab 1 mg/kg began 14 to 28 days after transplant. Dosing: nivolumab 3 mg/kg IV, weeks 1, 4, 7, 10, then every two weeks to week 26. Germline CDR1 and CDR2: SGDLS and YYNGEE. The CDR3 is 14 amino acids. With V trimmed by 0 bases and J by 12 bases, 10 bases remained unmatched. The material sequenced was PBMCs, taken in a trial of ipilimumab plus nivolumab as post-transplant consolidation. This TCR derives from a male donor with diffuse large B-cell lymphoma. The J gene is TRBJ2-3, the V gene TRBV9; 7 bases map to TRBD2. CDR3 coding DNA: TGTGCCAGCAGCGTAGATTCGGGGAGGGTGACACAGTATTTT. Its translation: CASSVDSGRVTQYF.